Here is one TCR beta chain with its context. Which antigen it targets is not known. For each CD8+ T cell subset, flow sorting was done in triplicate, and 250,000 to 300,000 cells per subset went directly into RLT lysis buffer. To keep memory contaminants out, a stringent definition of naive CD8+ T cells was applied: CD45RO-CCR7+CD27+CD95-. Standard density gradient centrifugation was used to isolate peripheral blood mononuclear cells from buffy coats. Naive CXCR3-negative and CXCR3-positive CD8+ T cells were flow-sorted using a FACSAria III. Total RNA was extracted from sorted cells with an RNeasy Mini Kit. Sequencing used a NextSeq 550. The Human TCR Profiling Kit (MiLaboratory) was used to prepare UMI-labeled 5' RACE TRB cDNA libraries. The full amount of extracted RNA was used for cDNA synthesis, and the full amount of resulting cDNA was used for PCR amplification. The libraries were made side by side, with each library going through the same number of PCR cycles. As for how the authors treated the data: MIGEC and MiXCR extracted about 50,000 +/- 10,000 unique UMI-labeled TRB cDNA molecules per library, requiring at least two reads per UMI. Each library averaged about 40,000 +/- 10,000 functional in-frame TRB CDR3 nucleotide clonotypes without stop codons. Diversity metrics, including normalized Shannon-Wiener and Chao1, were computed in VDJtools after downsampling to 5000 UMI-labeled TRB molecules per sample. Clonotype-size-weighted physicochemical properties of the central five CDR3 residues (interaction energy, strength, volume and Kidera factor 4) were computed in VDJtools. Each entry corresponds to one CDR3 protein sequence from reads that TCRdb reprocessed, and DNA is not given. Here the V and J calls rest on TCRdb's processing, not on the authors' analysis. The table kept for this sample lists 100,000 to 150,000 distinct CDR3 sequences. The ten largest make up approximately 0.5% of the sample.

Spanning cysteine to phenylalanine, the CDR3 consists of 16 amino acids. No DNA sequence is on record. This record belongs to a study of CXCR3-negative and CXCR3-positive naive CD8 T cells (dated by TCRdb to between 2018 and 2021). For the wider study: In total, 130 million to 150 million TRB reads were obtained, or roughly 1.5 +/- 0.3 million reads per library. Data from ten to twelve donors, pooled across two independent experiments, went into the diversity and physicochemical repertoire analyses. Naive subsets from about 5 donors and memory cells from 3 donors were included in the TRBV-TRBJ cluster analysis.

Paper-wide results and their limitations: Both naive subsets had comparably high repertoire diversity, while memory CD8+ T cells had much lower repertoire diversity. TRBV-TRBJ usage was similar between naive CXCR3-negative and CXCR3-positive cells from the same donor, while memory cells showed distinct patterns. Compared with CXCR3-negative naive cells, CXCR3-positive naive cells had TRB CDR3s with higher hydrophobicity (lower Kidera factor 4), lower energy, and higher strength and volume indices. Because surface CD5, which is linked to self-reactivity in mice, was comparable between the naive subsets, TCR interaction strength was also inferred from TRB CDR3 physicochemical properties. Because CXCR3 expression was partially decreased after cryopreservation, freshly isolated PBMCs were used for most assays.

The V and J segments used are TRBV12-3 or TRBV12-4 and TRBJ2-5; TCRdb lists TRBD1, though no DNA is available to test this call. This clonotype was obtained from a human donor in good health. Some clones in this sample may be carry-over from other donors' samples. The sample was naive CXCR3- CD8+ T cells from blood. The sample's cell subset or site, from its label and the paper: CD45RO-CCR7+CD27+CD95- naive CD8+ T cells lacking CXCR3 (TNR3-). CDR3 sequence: CASSLRTGTGEETQYF.